These 20 T cell receptor beta chains share one sample of origin, sequenced in a study of blood T cell repertoires in COVID-19. Generated by immunoSEQ multiplex PCR, the TCRdb table keeps only in-frame clones and is missing some. Here the sample spans 30,000 to 35,000 clones, approximately 86% being singletons. Sequenced: peripheral blood. These receptors originate from a woman in her sixties or seventies with active COVID-19.

The V call is TRBV5-1, the J call TRBJ2-3, with 13 positions matching TRBD2. The V and J ends lost 0 bases and 4 bases, in that order; junction bases with no gene match: 2. The CDR3 contains 16 residues. CDR1 and CDR2 (germline): SGHRS, YFSETQ. CDR3 in DNA: TGCGCCAGCAGCTTGGTACTAGCGGGGGGGTCAGATACGCAGTATTTT. Residues: CASSLVLAGGSDTQYF.

The V gene is TRBV28, the J gene TRBJ1-4, with D hard to call. Germline V gives CDR1 MDHEN, CDR2 SYDVKM. CDR3 length: 16 residues. V was pared by 7 bases and J by 6 bases, with 21 bases between. The CDR3 region is CASTYESAGEDEKLFF. As DNA, the CDR3 is TGTGCCAGCACCTACGAATCCGCCGGGGAGGATGAAAAACTGTTTTTT.

The rearrangement joins TRBV19 to TRBJ2-3; 12 positions match TRBD1. Per germline, CDR1 LNHDA and CDR2 SQIVND (reference sequence). This CDR3 contains 15 residues. V trimming: 6 bases; J trimming: 6 bases; junction bases outside the gene matches: 7. CDR3 protein: CASRTGQGAIDTQYF. DNA of the CDR3: TGTGCCAGTAGGACGGGACAGGGGGCAATTGATACGCAGTATTTT.

V gene TRBV30 combines with J gene TRBJ2-7; D perhaps matches TRBD1 (5 bases). Trimming shortened V by 2 bases and J by 1 base, and 6 bases separated the two germline ends. The CDR3 is made up of 12 amino acids. CDR1 and CDR2 (germline): GTSNPN, SVGIG (reference sequence). The CDR3 spells CAWSRGSYEQYF. For the CDR3, the DNA is TGTGCCTGGAGTAGGGGTTCCTACGAGCAGTACTTC.

This clone was seen once. This chain uses TRBV2 with TRBJ1-1; 8 bases are a match to TRBD1. J lost 7 bases, V lost 6 bases, and 4 bases had no gene match. CDR3 length: 12 amino acids. Germline-derived CDR1 and CDR2 are SNHLY and FYNNEI. This CDR3 reads CASSVDRGEAFF. The CDR3 region has the DNA TGTGCCAGCAGCGTAGACAGGGGTGAAGCTTTCTTT.

This chain links TRBV5-1 with TRBJ1-6, with D unclear. Germline CDR1 reads SGHRS; CDR2 reads YFSETQ. This CDR3 comprises 16 residues. Trimming shortened V by 1 base and J by 0 bases, and 8 bases separated the two germline ends. CDR3 amino acids: CASSLSAGSYNSPLHF. CDR3 nucleotide sequence: TGCGCCAGCAGCTTGTCGGCGGGCTCCTATAATTCACCCCTCCACTTT.

The chain's CDR3 is CACRTGDRRPQHF. CDR3 coding DNA: TGTGCCTGCCGGACAGGGGATCGGCGGCCCCAGCATTTT. The chain recombines TRBV30 with TRBJ1-5; 9 bases line up with TRBD1. The germline CDR1 and CDR2 sequences are GTSNPN and SVGIG (reference sequence). The CDR3 length is 13 residues. V was pared by 6 bases and J by 9 bases, with 9 bases of the junction left unmatched.

The chain has TRBV24-1 and TRBJ2-2; TRBD2 matches at 9 bases. CDR1 and CDR2 from the germline V gene are KGHDR and SFDVKD. V dropped 3 bases and J dropped 5; count of bases not matched to a gene: 6. This CDR3 spans 16 amino acids. CDR3 nucleotide sequence: TGTGCCACCAGTGATGCTGGTAGCGGGGGAACCGGGGAGCTGTTTTTT. It yields the protein CATSDAGSGGTGELFF.

The chain couples TRBV18 to TRBJ1-1; D is possibly TRBD1 (6 bases). From germline, CDR1 is KGHSH and CDR2 LQKENI. The CDR3 extends over 18 amino acids. Deletions cut 3 bases from V and 4 bases from J, with 24 bases between. CDR3 sequence reads: CASSPTVLTGPAGTEAFF. CDR3 DNA sequence: TGTGCCAGCTCACCTACCGTCCTTACAGGGCCGGCGGGCACTGAAGCTTTCTTT. Full variable domain (rest looked up from reference TRBV18 and TRBJ1-1): NAGVMQNPRHLVRRRGQEARLRCSPMKGHSHVYWYRQLPEEGLKFMVYLQKENIIDESGMPKERFSAEFPKEGPSILRIQQVVRGDSAAYFCASSPTVLTGPAGTEAFFGQGTRLTVV.

This clone is a singleton in its sample. This chain links TRBV19 with TRBJ2-4; D is possibly TRBD1 (5 bases). V gave up 6 bases and J gave up 0 bases, with 9 bases separating them. Germline values: CDR1 LNHDA, CDR2 SQIVND (reference sequence). This CDR3 is built from 14 residues. The CDR3 DNA follows: TGTGCCAGTAGCGACAGTCTAGCCAAAAACATTCAGTACTTC. Amino acid sequence: CASSDSLAKNIQYF.

This sequence joins TRBV30 and TRBJ2-1, with D possibly matching TRBD2 (7 bases). The CDR3 has 12 amino acids. The V gene's germline CDR1 is GTSNPN and CDR2 SVGIG (reference sequence). Trimming took 4 bases from V and 8 from J, leaving 12 bases between them. CDR3 protein: CAWNIGGDEQFF. For the CDR3, the DNA is TGTGCCTGGAATATAGGGGGGGATGAGCAGTTCTTC.

The genes are TRBV5-1 and TRBJ1-1; D unresolved. Germline values: CDR1 SGHRS, CDR2 YFSETQ. The ends were cut back, 0 bases at V and 11 bases at J, with 14 bases in the middle. This CDR3 has 13 residues. CDR3 in DNA: TGCGCCAGCAGCTTGGAGGAGGGTACTGGGGCTTTCTTT. Its protein product is CASSLEEGTGAFF.

The genes are TRBV5-4 and TRBJ2-5, with 8 positions matching TRBD1. Losses at the gene ends were 3 bases for V and 2 bases for J; bases not matched to a gene: 9. Looked up from germline, CDR1 is SGHNT and CDR2 is YYREEE (reference sequence). The CDR3 loop spans 16 amino acids. The CDR3 loop reads CASSSRQGTYQETQYF. In DNA form, the CDR3 reads TGTGCCAGCAGCTCGCGACAGGGGACCTATCAAGAGACCCAGTACTTC.

The chain couples TRBV7-2 to TRBJ2-1; D perhaps matches TRBD2 (7 bases). Trimming removed 0 bases from V and 9 bases from J, with 12 bases in between. CDR1 is SGHTA and CDR2 is FQGNSA in the germline V gene. CDR3 size: 14 residues. CDR3 DNA: TGTGCCAGCAGCTTAGCGGGGGGGCTGGGTGAGCAGTTCTTC. This sequence encodes CASSLAGGLGEQFF.

The chain links TRBV6-4 to TRBJ1-4; TRBD1 is a possible D gene (5 bases). The germline gives CDR1 MRHNA, CDR2 SNTAGT. The V and J ends lost 4 bases and 3 bases respectively, with 15 bases between them. The CDR3 extends over 16 amino acids. The CDR3 region is CASSANSGKANEKLFF. The CDR3 nucleotides are TGTGCCAGCAGTGCCAACTCAGGGAAGGCTAATGAAAAACTGTTTTTT.

The V gene is TRBV2, the J gene TRBJ1-2; D may be TRBD1 (5 bases). There are 15 residues in the CDR3. Germline assignment: CDR1 SNHLY and CDR2 FYNNEI. With 2 bases removed from V and 4 bases from J, the gap between germline ends came to 14 bases. CDR3: CASSETGQVAYGYTF. The CDR3, as DNA: TGTGCCAGCAGTGAAACAGGCCAGGTCGCCTATGGCTACACCTTC.

J is TRBJ2-3 and V is TRBV25-1, with 11 bases fitting TRBD2. The V and J ends lost 4 bases and 3 bases, in that order; junction bases with no gene match: 6. This CDR3 contains 16 residues. Germline lookup yields CDR1 MGHDK and CDR2 SYGVNS. CDR3 sequence (DNA): TGTGCCAGCAGTGTGACTAGCGGGGCCGGTACAGATACGCAGTATTTT. It yields the protein CASSVTSGAGTDTQYF.

The chain joins TRBV9 to TRBJ1-2; the D is unclear. Germline V gene lookup returns CDR1 SGDLS and CDR2 YYNGEE. This CDR3 region has 15 residues. Trimming left V 3 bases short and J 7 bases short, with 19 bases between. The CDR3 spells CASSDNTLSTGGYTF. In nucleotides, the CDR3 is TGTGCCAGCAGCGATAACACCCTTTCGACGGGTGGCTACACCTTC.

The chain combines TRBV4-2 with TRBJ2-3, with a possible D match to TRBD1 (5 bases). V was cut by 4 bases and J by 0 bases, with 20 bases left in between. The CDR3 is 18 residues long. The germline CDR1 and CDR2 sequences are LGHNA and YNFKEQ. CDR3 loop: CASSPQVADGASTDTQYF. CDR3 DNA: TGTGCCAGCAGCCCGCAAGTGGCAGATGGGGCGAGCACAGATACGCAGTATTTT.

This clone was counted a few times. The J gene is TRBJ1-2, the V gene TRBV5-1, with 8 positions matching TRBD1. V dropped 4 bases and J dropped 4; count of bases not matched to a gene: 6. The CDR3 sequence is 14 residues long. The germline V gene encodes CDR1 SGHRS and CDR2 YFSETQ. In nucleotides, the CDR3 is TGCGCCAGCAGCCCGACAGGGGCTCTCTATGGCTACACCTTC. Translating it yields CASSPTGALYGYTF.